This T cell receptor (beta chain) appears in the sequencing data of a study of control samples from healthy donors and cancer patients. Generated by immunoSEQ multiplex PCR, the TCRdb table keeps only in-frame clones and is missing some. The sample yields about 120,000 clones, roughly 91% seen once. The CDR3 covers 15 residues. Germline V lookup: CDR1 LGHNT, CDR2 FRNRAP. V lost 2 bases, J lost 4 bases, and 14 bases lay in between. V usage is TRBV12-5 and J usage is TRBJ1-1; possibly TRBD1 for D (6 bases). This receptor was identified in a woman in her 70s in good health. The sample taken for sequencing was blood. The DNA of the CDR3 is TGTGCTAGTGGTTTGCCCGGGGCAGGGGCCACTGAAGCTTTCTTT. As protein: CASGLPGAGATEAFF.